This is a list of T cell receptor beta chains from one sample in a study of cytomegalovirus exposure and HLA in healthy donors. The repertoire was sequenced with immunoSEQ multiplex PCR; TCRdb's copy has only in-frame clones and lacks some. This table holds some 56,000 clones, 85% to 95% found once. Input material: PBMCs. Receptor source: a woman between 18 and 30 years old in good health and CMV-seropositive. Each CDR3 is given with its conserved first and last residue. D genes are given only for firm matches. The listing skips clone size in some rows; elsewhere it reads once, few, many or a size class.

clone_size j_call v_call d_call cdr3_nt cdr3_aa
. TRBJ1-3 TRBV4-3 . TGCGCCAGCAGCCCTGGAACAGGGACTGGAAACACCATATATTTT CASSPGTGTGNTIYF
. TRBJ1-2 TRBV9 TRBD1 TGTGCCAGCAGCGTCAACCACGGGACAGGGGCCTATGGCTACACCTTC CASSVNHGTGAYGYTF
. TRBJ2-1 TRBV7-9 TRBD2 TGTGCCAGCAGGCCTAGCGGGGGGATCAATGAGCAGTTCTTC CASRPSGGINEQFF
. TRBJ2-2 TRBV7-6 TRBD2 TGTGCCAGCAGACGACTAGCGGGGGATATCACCGGGGAGCTGTTTTTT CASRRLAGDITGELFF
. TRBJ1-2 TRBV2 TRBD1 TGTGCCAGCACCGGGGAACAGAGGACAGGGAGTGGCTACACCTTC CASTGEQRTGSGYTF
. TRBJ1-1 TRBV2 . TGTGCCAGCAGCAGCCTAGGGACAACGAACACTGAAGCTTTCTTT CASSSLGTTNTEAFF
once TRBJ2-3 TRBV28 TRBD2 TGTGCCAGCAGTTCGAGGACTAGCGGGCTCACAGATACGCAGTATTTT CASSSRTSGLTDTQYF
. TRBJ1-4 TRBV27 TRBD1 TGTGCCAGCAGCCCATGGACAGGGGGCGCCGGTGTTGGTGAAAAACTGTTTTTT CASSPWTGGAGVGEKLFF
. TRBJ2-5 TRBV20-1 . TGCAGTGCCCCCGGGGTGGAGACCCAGTACTTC CSAPGVETQYF
. TRBJ1-4 TRBV2 TRBD1 TGTGCCAGCAAGGGACAGGGGACGCCAAATGAAAAACTGTTTTTT CASKGQGTPNEKLFF
. TRBJ1-1 TRBV29-1 . TGCAGCGTTGAAGACCTCGGGTTAGGCGGCTCTGAAGCTTTCTTT CSVEDLGLGGSEAFF
. TRBJ2-7 TRBV4-1 TRBD1 TGCGCCAGCAGCCAAAGGCAACCGGGACAGAGGAAGGACGAGCAGTACTTC CASSQRQPGQRKDEQYF
once TRBJ2-7 TRBV27 . TGTGCCAGCAGCCTTGTGGGGGGGGGCAACTACGAGCAGTACTTC CASSLVGGGNYEQYF
once TRBJ1-4 TRBV19 TRBD1 TGTGCCAGTAGTATCCCAGGGGGAAGGGAAAGAAAACTGTTTTTT CASSIPGGRERKLFF
. TRBJ2-3 TRBV19 TRBD2 TGTGCCACCGGGACTAGCGGCTCCAGTGCCCCAAGCACAGATACGCAGTATTTT CATGTSGSSAPSTDTQYF
. TRBJ2-7 TRBV5-5 . TGTGCCAGCAGCTTTGTAGGGACACAGGGCTACGAGCAGTACTTC CASSFVGTQGYEQYF
once TRBJ2-2 TRBV2 TRBD2 TGTGCCAGCAGTGACTGGACTAGCCCCCGGGGGATCACCGGGGAGCTGTTTTTT CASSDWTSPRGITGELFF
. TRBJ1-1 TRBV9 TRBD1 TGTGCCAGCAGCGTACAGGGGGCGCTTACTGAAGCTTTCTTT CASSVQGALTEAFF
once TRBJ1-2 TRBV29-1 TRBD1 TGCAGCGTTGAGGACAGGGGGTATTACTATGGCTACACCTTC CSVEDRGYYYGYTF
. TRBJ2-2 TRBV5-1 TRBD2 TGCGCCAGCAGCTTCATGTCGGGGGGGAACACCGGGGAGCTGTTTTTT CASSFMSGGNTGELFF
. TRBJ1-1 TRBV25-1 TRBD1 TGTGCCAGCAGTGAATCCGTTACAGGGGGGAAGAACACTGAAGCTTTCTTT CASSESVTGGKNTEAFF
. TRBJ2-7 TRBV6-1 . TGTGCCAGCAGTGATATCTACAGGGCCTACGAGCAGTACTTC CASSDIYRAYEQYF
. TRBJ2-7 TRBV7-2 TRBD1 TGTGCCAGCAGCTTAGAGCGGACAGGAGGAAGCTCCTACGAGCAGTACTTC CASSLERTGGSSYEQYF
. TRBJ1-1 TRBV10-3 . TGTGCCATCAGCGGAACAGGGTTTAACACTGAAGCTTTCTTT CAISGTGFNTEAFF
once TRBJ1-2 TRBV6-1 TRBD1 TGTGCCAGCAGGACGGACAGGTCTAAGGGCTACACCTTC CASRTDRSKGYTF
. TRBJ1-5 TRBV15 . TGTGCCACCAGCAGAGATAGGTCGCAGGCTCAGCCCCAGCATTTT CATSRDRSQAQPQHF
. TRBJ2-2 TRBV19 . TGTGCCAGTAGAGGGGCTAGAAGCACCGGGGAGCTGTTTTTT CASRGARSTGELFF
. TRBJ2-1 TRBV5-1 TRBD2 TGCGCCAGCAGCGCCCGACTAGCGGGGCCCGGGAATGAGCAGTTCTTC CASSARLAGPGNEQFF
. TRBJ2-1 TRBV10-1 TRBD2 TGCGCCAGCAGTGTGGAGACTAGCGGGGGGCCGTACAATGAGCAGTTCTTC CASSVETSGGPYNEQFF
. TRBJ2-6 TRBV11-2 . TGTGCCAGCAGCCGTTCTGGGGCCAACGTCCTGACTTTC CASSRSGANVLTF
. TRBJ2-7 TRBV5-4 . TGTGCCAGCAGCGCCTCCCTTCACAGAGGGAGCCTTTCCTACGAGCAGTACTTC CASSASLHRGSLSYEQYF
. TRBJ1-2 TRBV5-6 TRBD1 TGTGCCAGCAGCCCCCAGGACAGGGACCGACCTTATGGCTACACCTTC CASSPQDRDRPYGYTF
. TRBJ1-4 TRBV7-2 . TGTGCCAGCAGTTTGGGGGCAGGGGCCTTGTTTTTT CASSLGAGALFF
. TRBJ2-4 TRBV28 TRBD1 TGTGCCAGCAGAGACCAGGGGGCGAGAAACATTCAGTACTTC CASRDQGARNIQYF
. TRBJ2-1 TRBV4-1 . TGCGCCAGCAGCCAAGAATTGTGGGGGCGGCAGCAGTTCTTC CASSQELWGRQQFF
. TRBJ1-1 TRBV27 TRBD1 TGTGCCAGCAGTTACCAGGGGGGCCGACGGACCACTGAAGCTTTCTTT CASSYQGGRRTTEAFF
. TRBJ2-7 TRBV4-3 TRBD2 TGCGCCAGCAGCCAAGACCGGGTAACAACTAGCGGGGGGTACTACGAGCAGTACTTC CASSQDRVTTSGGYYEQYF
. TRBJ1-1 TRBV4-2 . TGTGCCAGCAGCCACATCGGGACACAGAACACTGAAGCTTTCTTT CASSHIGTQNTEAFF
once TRBJ1-1 TRBV5-1 TRBD1 TGCGCCAGCAGCTTGGTTACCCAGGGGGCCACTGAAGCTTTCTTT CASSLVTQGATEAFF
. TRBJ1-2 TRBV29-1 . TGCAGCGTGGCCGGGACTCCCTTTTACCATGGCTACACCTTC CSVAGTPFYHGYTF
. TRBJ1-5 TRBV2 . TGTGCCAGCAGTGCACGGAATCAGCCCCAGCATTTT CASSARNQPQHF
. TRBJ1-1 TRBV11-2 . TGTGCCAGCAGCTTAACAGGGAGCGGGAGCACTGAAGCTTTCTTT CASSLTGSGSTEAFF
. TRBJ2-7 TRBV5-4 TRBD1 TGTGCCAGCAGCCGGGACAGGGGAGTTCACGAGCAGTACTTC CASSRDRGVHEQYF
. TRBJ2-1 TRBV4-1 TRBD2 TGCGCCAGCAGCCCCCGCGGGGGTGGTGAGCAGTTCTTC CASSPRGGGEQFF
. TRBJ2-4 TRBV28 . TGTGCCAGCAGTTTTGTCGGACAGTTAGCCAAAAACATTCAGTACTTC CASSFVGQLAKNIQYF
few TRBJ2-7 TRBV6-6 TRBD1 TGTGCCAGCAGCCGGATCCGGACAGGGGACGAGCAGTACTTC CASSRIRTGDEQYF
. TRBJ2-7 TRBV4-1 TRBD2 TGCGCCAGCAGCCACCAACTAGCGGGGGCCGGTATCTACGAGCAGTACTTC CASSHQLAGAGIYEQYF